These 28 T cell receptor beta chains came from one sample sequenced in a study of molecular identifiers for immune sequencing clone quantification. TCRdb independently ran MiXCR on the PCR reads; one entry per CDR3 protein. The table lists 45,000 to 60,000 distinct CDR3 sequences, approximately 40% of them singletons. Sequenced sample: naive CD8+ T cells from blood, with Jurkat cell RNA spiked in. Noted subset: FACS-sorted CD8+CD4-CCR7+CD45RA+ naive T cells. The receptors originated from a human donor in good health. Some libraries in this study had Jurkat cell RNA spiked in.

This clonotype was observed at least ten times. The rearrangement joins TRBV7-9 to TRBJ2-7; TRBD2 matches at 12 bases. The V and J ends lost 4 bases and 1 base, in that order; junction bases with no gene match: 5. This CDR3 contains 16 residues. The germline CDR1 and CDR2 sequences are SEHNR and FQNEAQ (reference sequence). In DNA, the CDR3 is TGTGCCAGCAGCTCTATGACTAGCGGGAGTTCCTACGAGCAGTACTTC. It yields the protein CASSSMTSGSSYEQYF.

This clonotype occurred many times. This sequence joins TRBV12-3 or TRBV12-4 and TRBJ2-3; tentative D call: TRBD2 (6 bases). V was cut by 6 bases and J by 0 bases, with 10 bases left in between. This CDR3 region has 14 residues. This CDR3 is CASSRGTSTDTQYF. The DNA of the CDR3 is TGTGCCAGCAGCCGAGGGACTAGCACAGATACGCAGTATTTT.

The chain couples TRBV4-2 to TRBJ2-7; D call uncertain. Trimming shortened V by 3 bases and J by 5 bases, and 8 bases separated the two germline ends. Germline values: CDR1 LGHNA, CDR2 YNFKEQ. The CDR3 has 12 amino acids. CDR3 region: CASSQGFNEQYF. In DNA, the CDR3 is TGTGCCAGCAGCCAGGGCTTCAACGAGCAGTACTTC.

V usage is TRBV28 and J usage is TRBJ2-3, with 7 bases matching TRBD1. The junction had 6 bases not matched to a gene; V was cut back by 4 bases and J by 2 bases. The CDR3 length is 15 residues. The germline V gene encodes CDR1 MDHEN and CDR2 SYDVKM. The CDR3, as DNA: TGTGCCAGCAGTTCCTACAGGGGCACCACAGATACGCAGTATTTT. Protein sequence: CASSSYRGTTDTQYF.

As concerns this clonotype: This could be a read error, since a much larger clone is one nucleotide away. The CDR3 ends on some other residue instead of the conserved phenylalanine or tryptophan, so this is likely a read error. The J gene is TRBJ2-6, the V gene TRBV4-2; possible D gene TRBD2, 6 bases. The V and J ends lost 1 base and 2 bases respectively, with 12 bases between them. The CDR3 length is 17 residues. CDR1 LGHNA and CDR2 YNFKEQ come from the germline V gene. CDR3 loop: CASSQGRWGAGANVLTY. CDR3 bases: TGTGCCAGCAGCCAAGGTAGATGGGGGGCTGGGGCCAACGTCCTGACTTAC.

Comment on this clonotype: A read error may be the cause here, since a much bigger clone is one base away. This chain connects TRBV28 to TRBJ1-1; tentatively, D is TRBD1 (5 bases). This CDR3 has 16 residues. Germline loops: CDR1 MDHEN, CDR2 SYDVKM. CDR3 sequence reads: CASSPTTVVPNTEALF. CDR3 DNA sequence: TGTGCCAGCAGTCCGACGACAGTGGTCCCGAACACTGAAGCTCTCTTT.

This clonotype has at least ten counts. V gene TRBV5-1 combines with J gene TRBJ2-7, with TRBD1 matching over 9 bases. V lost 5 bases to trimming and J lost 4 bases; unmatched junction nucleotides: 10. CDR3 size: 15 residues. CDR1 and CDR2 from the germline V gene are SGHRS and YFSETQ. The CDR3 here is CASSFPGQGLYEQYF. The CDR3 DNA reads TGCGCCAGCAGTTTCCCGGGACAGGGTTTGTACGAGCAGTACTTC.

A few counts support this clonotype. This chain uses TRBV4-1 with TRBJ1-5; D might be TRBD1 (5 bases). Deletions cut 0 bases from V and 5 bases from J, with 17 bases between. Germline V lookup: CDR1 MGHRA, CDR2 YSYEKL. The CDR3 is 17 residues long. CDR3: CASSQDWGIVNYQPQHF. In nucleotides, the CDR3 is TGCGCCAGCAGCCAAGATTGGGGGATAGTTAATTATCAGCCCCAGCATTTT.

This clonotype showed up just a few times. This chain uses TRBV28 with TRBJ2-7, with 7 bases that match TRBD2. V lost 5 bases and J lost 0; bases outside the gene matches: 4. The germline V gene has CDR1 MDHEN and CDR2 SYDVKM. This CDR3 region has 14 residues. CDR3 sequence: CASSRGSISYEQYF. CDR3 bases: TGTGCCAGCAGTCGCGGGAGCATCTCCTACGAGCAGTACTTC.

This clonotype was counted many times. This chain uses TRBV6-5 with TRBJ2-3, with D perhaps TRBD2 (6 bases). Trimming took off 6 bases at V and 4 bases at J, with 14 bases between the two ends. CDR3 size: 14 residues. Germline values: CDR1 MNHEY, CDR2 SVGAGI. CDR3 sequence: CASSWGGVPDTQYF. CDR3 coding DNA: TGTGCCAGCAGCTGGGGCGGGGTCCCAGATACGCAGTATTTT.

This clonotype occurred a few times. A read error is likely, as this CDR3 ends without the conserved phenylalanine or tryptophan. The genes are TRBV4-1 and TRBJ1-5; D may be TRBD1 (5 bases). The V and J ends lost 2 bases and 4 bases respectively, with 6 bases between them. The CDR3 consists of 13 residues. Germline CDR1 reads MGHRA; CDR2 reads YSYEKL. CDR3 coding DNA: TGCGCCAGCAGCCAAACAGGAAATCAGCCCCAGCATATT. This translates into CASSQTGNQPQHI.

This clonotype was detected a few times. The CDR3 bases are TGTGCCAGCAGCTCAGGGGGTAGCGCGCAGTACTTC. The encoded protein is CASSSGGSAQYF. The chain recombines TRBV11-2 with TRBJ2-7, with TRBD1 matching 7 bases. Germline V gene lookup returns CDR1 SGHAT and CDR2 FQNNGV. Trimming removed 4 bases from V and 9 bases from J; junction bases left unmatched: 6. The CDR3 spans 12 residues.

This clonotype was seen just once. One base away lies a much larger clone, so this may be a sequencing read error. This sequence joins TRBV3-1 and TRBJ1-1, with D hard to call. CDR1 is LGHDT and CDR2 is YNNKEL in the germline V gene (reference sequence). V was clipped by 4 bases and J by 4 bases, with 16 bases between them. The CDR3 has 15 residues. CDR3 in amino acids: CASSRDAFMSTEAFF. Written as DNA, the CDR3 is TGTGCCAGCAGCCGAGACGCGTTTATGAGCACTGAAGCTTTCTTT.

About this clonotype: This is likely a read error, given that the CDR3 carries no conserved phenylalanine or tryptophan at its end. The rearrangement joins TRBV5-4 to TRBJ2-7; maybe TRBD1 (8 bases). Germline loops: CDR1 SGHNT, CDR2 YYREEE (reference sequence). This CDR3 is 12 amino acids long. The V end lost 4 bases, the J end lost 6 bases, and 11 bases lay between the germline ends. The CDR3 reads CASSHRGGEQYL. The CDR3 DNA is TGTGCCAGCAGCCACAGGGGGGGCGAGCAGTACCTC.

The V and J genes are TRBV7-9 and TRBJ2-7; 8 bases map to TRBD1. The CDR3 consists of 15 residues. J lost 1 base, V lost 1 base, and 3 bases had no gene match. Per germline, CDR1 SEHNR and CDR2 FQNEAQ (reference sequence). In DNA form, the CDR3 reads TGTGCCAGCAGCTTAGGGACAGGGTCGTCCTACGAGCAGTACTTC. The encoded protein is CASSLGTGSSYEQYF.

This clonotype turned up a few times. V usage is TRBV9 and J usage is TRBJ2-7; no firm D call. Germline V gene lookup returns CDR1 SGDLS and CDR2 YYNGEE. The CDR3 has 17 residues. V was pared by 0 bases and J by 6 bases, with 22 bases between. CDR3 amino acids: CASSVGPSKPRWGEQYF. The CDR3 DNA follows: TGTGCCAGCAGCGTAGGTCCGTCAAAGCCTCGGTGGGGCGAGCAGTACTTC.

This clonotype came up many times. The rearrangement links TRBV28 to TRBJ1-5; D remains unclear. Trimming removed 1 base from V and 3 bases from J, with 16 bases in between. The CDR3 has 17 residues. Germline CDR1 and CDR2: MDHEN and SYDVKM. CDR3 region: CASSLLWGSQINQPQHF. CDR3 bases: TGTGCCAGCAGTTTATTATGGGGTAGTCAGATCAATCAGCCCCAGCATTTT.

In the case of this clonotype: This may come from a read error, since a much larger clone is one base off. Lacking the conserved final phenylalanine or tryptophan, this CDR3 likely reflects a read error. The rearrangement joins TRBV20-1 to TRBJ2-3, with 11 nucleotides matching TRBD2. With 4 bases clipped from V and 4 bases from J, the junction kept 7 bases outside the gene matches. Germline V gene data show CDR1 as DFQATT and CDR2 as SNEGSKA (reference sequence). The CDR3 is 15 residues long. In nucleotides, the CDR3 is TGCAGTGCTACGCTAGCGGGAGGAATCGCAGATACGCAGTATTCT. It codes for CSATLAGGIADTQYS.

The chain couples TRBV2 to TRBJ2-1; no reliable D call. The V end was cut by 2 bases, the J end by 0 bases, with 8 bases between. The CDR3 is made up of 15 amino acids. Looked up from germline, CDR1 is SNHLY and CDR2 is FYNNEI. CDR3 sequence: CASSETLSSYNEQFF. The DNA of the CDR3 is TGTGCCAGCAGTGAAACCCTGAGCTCCTACAATGAGCAGTTCTTC.

CDR3 nucleotide sequence: TGTGCCAGCAGCTTTAGTTCTAATGAGCAGTTCTTC. This encodes CASSFSSNEQFF. The chain employs TRBV13 and TRBJ2-1, with D unclear. The CDR3 runs to 12 residues. V lost 3 bases and J 7 bases, leaving 7 bases between the germline ends. CDR1 is PRHDT and CDR2 is FYEKMQ in the germline V gene (reference sequence).

As regards this clonotype: At one of its ends the junction is not consistent with the germline gene, which may arise from a read error. V usage is TRBV28 and J usage is TRBJ2-7; unclear D gene. Germline V gives CDR1 MDHEN, CDR2 SYDVKM. CDR3 length: 11 residues. As DNA, the CDR3 is TGTGCCAGCAGCCTAACCTACGAGCGGTACTTC. Translated: CASSLTYERYF. Using reference TRBV28 and TRBJ2-7 for the parts outside the CDR3, the full variable domain is DVKVTQSSRYLVKRTGEKVFLECVQDMDHENMFWYRQDPGLGLRLIYFSYDVKMKEKGDIPEGYSVSREKKERFSLILESASTNQTSMYLCASSLTYERYFGPGTRLTVT.

This clonotype appeared a few times. The chain joins TRBV6-1 to TRBJ1-2; maybe TRBD1 (5 bases). V was clipped by 2 bases and J by 6 bases, with 13 bases between them. This CDR3 comprises 14 residues. Germline values: CDR1 MNHNS, CDR2 SASEGT. Written as DNA, the CDR3 is TGTGCCAGCAGTGAAATTGGGGGTTGGGATGGCTACACCTTC. Protein sequence: CASSEIGGWDGYTF.

This clonotype was seen a few times. The rearrangement uses TRBV6-5 and TRBJ1-3, with D possibly being TRBD1 (5 bases). Germline loops: CDR1 MNHEY, CDR2 SVGAGI. V lost 7 bases and J lost 5, with 9 bases in between. CDR3 length equals 12 residues. CDR3 amino acids: CASTSDRNTIYF. CDR3 nucleotide sequence: TGTGCCAGCACCTCGGACAGAAACACCATATATTTT.

Regarding this clonotype: Being one base from a much bigger clone, this may be a read error. This chain links TRBV12-3 or TRBV12-4 with TRBJ2-3, with D uncertain. The CDR3 consists of 15 residues. With 8 bases removed from V and 6 bases from J, the gap between germline ends came to 21 bases. The CDR3 nucleotides read TGTGCCAGCCCCCCGGTCGGCGGACCCTTGGATACGCAGTATTTT. Protein product: CASPPVGGPLDTQYF.

Worth noting for this clonotype: At one of its ends the junction is not consistent with the germline gene, which may arise from a read error. J is TRBJ1-1 and V is TRBV6-5; D unresolved. CDR1 and CDR2 (germline): MNHEY, SVGAGI. The CDR3 sequence is 15 residues long. CDR3 nucleotide sequence: TGTGCCAGCAGTACCTTTTCAGCCATGAACACTGAAGCATTCTTT. Protein: CASSTFSAMNTEAFF.

Details on this clonotype: This clone may be a read error of a much larger clone one base away. A read error is likely, as this CDR3 ends without the conserved phenylalanine or tryptophan. The genes are TRBV6-2 or TRBV6-3 and TRBJ2-3; D may match TRBD1 or TRBD2 (5 bases each). CDR1 is MNHEY and CDR2 is SVGEGT in the germline V gene. The CDR3 is 13 amino acids. The V end lost 8 bases, the J end lost 2 bases, and 11 bases lay between the germline ends. CDR3 loop: CASGDGITDTQYS. As DNA, the CDR3 is TGTGCCAGCGGGGACGGCATCACAGATACGCAGTATTCT.

The rearrangement uses TRBV7-2 and TRBJ2-3; a weak D match, TRBD2 (6 bases). V lost 5 bases and J 4 bases, leaving 16 bases between the germline ends. The germline V gene encodes CDR1 SGHTA and CDR2 FQGNSA. CDR3 length equals 15 residues. The CDR3 DNA is TGTGCCAGCAGCCCAATCTCGGGGGTGGCAGATACGCAGTATTTT. Protein: CASSPISGVADTQYF.

This clonotype was seen ten or more times. The V gene is TRBV12-3 or TRBV12-4, the J gene TRBJ2-3, with a possible D match to TRBD2 (6 bases). V was cut by 3 bases and J by 6 bases, with 22 bases left in between. The CDR3 covers 17 residues. The CDR3 nucleotides read TGTGCCAGCAGTTTCACCTTCGGGACTCGGGATTACGATACGCAGTATTTT. It specifies CASSFTFGTRDYDTQYF.